This record looks at one T cell receptor beta chain sequence and its context. The V gene end was trimmed by 4 bases and the J gene end by 4 bases; junction bases not matched to a gene: 13. The CDR3 totals 18 residues. CDR1 is SGDLS, CDR2 YYNGEE, per germline. The repertoire was sequenced with immunoSEQ multiplex PCR; TCRdb's copy has only in-frame clones and lacks some. Among 160,000 or so clones listed, around 90% were seen once. The entry originates in a study of T cell responses to AZD1222 COVID-19 vaccine. The chain has TRBV9 and TRBJ2-2; 10 bases are shared with TRBD2. The TCR was taken from an adult in good health. The sample here was peripheral blood, taken on day 0 of AZD1222 vaccination. The CDR3 region is CASSLGSSGGSGTGELFF. The CDR3 coding sequence is TGTGCCAGCAGCCTCGGGAGTAGCGGGGGGTCAGGCACCGGGGAGCTGTTTTTT.